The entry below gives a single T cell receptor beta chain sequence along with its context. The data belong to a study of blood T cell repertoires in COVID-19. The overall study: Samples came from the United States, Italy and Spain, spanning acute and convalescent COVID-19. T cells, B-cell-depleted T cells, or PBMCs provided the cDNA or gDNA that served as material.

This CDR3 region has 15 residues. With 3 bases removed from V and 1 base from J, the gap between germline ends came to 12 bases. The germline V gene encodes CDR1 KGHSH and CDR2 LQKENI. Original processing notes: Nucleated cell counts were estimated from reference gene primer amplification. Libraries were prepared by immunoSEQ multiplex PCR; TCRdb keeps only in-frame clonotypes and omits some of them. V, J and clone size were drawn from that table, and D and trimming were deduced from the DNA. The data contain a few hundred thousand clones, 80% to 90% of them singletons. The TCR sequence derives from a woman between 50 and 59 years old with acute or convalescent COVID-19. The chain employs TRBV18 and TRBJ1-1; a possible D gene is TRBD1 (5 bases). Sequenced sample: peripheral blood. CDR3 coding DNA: TGTGCCAGCTCACCCTACAATACAGGGAACACTGAAGCTTTCTTT. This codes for CASSPYNTGNTEAFF.